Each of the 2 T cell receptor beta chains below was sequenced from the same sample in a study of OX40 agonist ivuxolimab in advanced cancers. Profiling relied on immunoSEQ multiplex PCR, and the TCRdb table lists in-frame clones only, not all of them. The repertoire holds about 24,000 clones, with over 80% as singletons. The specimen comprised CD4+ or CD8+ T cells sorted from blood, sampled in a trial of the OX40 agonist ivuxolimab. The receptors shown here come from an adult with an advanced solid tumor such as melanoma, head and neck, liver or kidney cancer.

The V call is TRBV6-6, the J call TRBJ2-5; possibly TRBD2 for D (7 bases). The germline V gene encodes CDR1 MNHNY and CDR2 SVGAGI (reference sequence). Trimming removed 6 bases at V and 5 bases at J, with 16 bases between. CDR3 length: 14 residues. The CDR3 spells CASRPGGRRETQYF. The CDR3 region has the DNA TGTGCCAGCAGACCCGGGGGGCGCAGGGAGACCCAGTACTTC.

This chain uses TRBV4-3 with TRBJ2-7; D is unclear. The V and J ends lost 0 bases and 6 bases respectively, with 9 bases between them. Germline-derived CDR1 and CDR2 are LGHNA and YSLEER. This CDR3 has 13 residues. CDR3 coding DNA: TGCGCCAGCAGCCAAGATCCTCAGAGCGAGCAGTACTTC. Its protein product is CASSQDPQSEQYF.